The sample holds a few counts of the clone carrying this TCR beta chain. Antigen unknown. These data are taken from a study of blood T cells in healthy people across ages. Regarding the study as a whole: Greater diversity and more naive CD4+ cells were seen in long-lived donors than in aged donors. Naive T cell percentage and TCR beta diversity correlated strongly.

Combining a sample-barcoded 5' primer with a J-beta primer mix, a second PCR ran for roughly 7 to 11 cycles. With 12 random nucleotides, a template-switch adaptor tagged each individual cDNA molecule. TCRdb re-analysed the 5' RACE reads in MiXCR, keeping a single row per CDR3 protein. Of about 1.6 million distinct CDR3 sequences in the sample, roughly 32% were seen once. The junction had 19 bases not matched to a gene; V was cut back by 1 base and J by 7 bases. CDR1 and CDR2 (germline): LNHNV, YYDKDF (reference sequence). There are 19 residues in the CDR3. The source is a woman in her 30s in good health. The sample taken for sequencing was blood. The chain recombines TRBV15 with TRBJ2-1; 7 nucleotides agree with TRBD1. CDR3 loop: CATSRGYVPQGVRVNEQFF. The CDR3 DNA reads as TGTGCCACCAGCAGAGGATATGTTCCCCAGGGGGTGCGGGTAAATGAGCAGTTCTTC. The whole variable domain, remainder taken from reference TRBV15 and TRBJ2-1, is DAMVIQNPRYQVTQFGKPVTLSCSQTLNHNVMYWYQQKSSQAPKLLFHYYDKDFNNEADTPDNFQSRRPNTSFCFLDIRSPGLGDTAMYLCATSRGYVPQGVRVNEQFFGPGTRLTVL.